One T cell receptor beta chain is described in this entry. Its antigen is currently unknown. This record comes from a study of shared clonotypes between healthy human individuals. General study findings and limits: In contrast to clonotypes shared by all four donors, non-shared clonotypes had lower generation probabilities.

Study processing details: Filtering differed for immunoSEQ, which gave only junction sequences without quality scores. Repertoires were generated with immunoSEQ multiplex PCR, while TCRdb's copy carries only in-frame clones and drops some. V, J and clone size derive from that table, while D and trimming were established from the DNA sequence. The sample consists of some 1.5 million clones, roughly 96% of them appearing once. Germline loops: CDR1 SGHKS, CDR2 YYEKEE (reference sequence). The CDR3 has 15 amino acids. Germline trimming cut 0 bases from V and 5 bases from J; bases unmatched to any gene: 5.

Sequencing was performed on naive CD4+ T cells sorted from blood. This sample's subset: CD45RA+ positively selected. The sequence derives from a young man in good health. The chain combines TRBV5-5 with TRBJ2-7; 10 positions agree with TRBD1. The CDR3 region has the DNA TGTGCCAGCAGCTTGGGCCGGGACAGGGGCCACGAGCAGTACTTC. Encoded protein: CASSLGRDRGHEQYF.